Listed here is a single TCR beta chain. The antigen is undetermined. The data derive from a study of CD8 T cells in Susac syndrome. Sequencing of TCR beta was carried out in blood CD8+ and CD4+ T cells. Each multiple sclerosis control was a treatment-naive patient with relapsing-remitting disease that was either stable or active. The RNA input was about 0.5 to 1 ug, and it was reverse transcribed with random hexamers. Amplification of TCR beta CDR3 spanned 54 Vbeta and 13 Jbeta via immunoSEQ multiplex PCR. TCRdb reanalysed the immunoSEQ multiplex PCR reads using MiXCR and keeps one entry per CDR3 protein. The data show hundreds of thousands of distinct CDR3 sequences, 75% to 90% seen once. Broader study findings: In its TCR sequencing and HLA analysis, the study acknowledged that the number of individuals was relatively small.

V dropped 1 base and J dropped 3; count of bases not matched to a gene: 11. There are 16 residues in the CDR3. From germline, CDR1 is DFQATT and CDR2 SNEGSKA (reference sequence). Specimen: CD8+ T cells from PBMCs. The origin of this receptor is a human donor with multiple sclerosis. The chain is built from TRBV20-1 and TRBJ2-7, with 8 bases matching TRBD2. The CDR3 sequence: CSARVFSLAEIYEQYF. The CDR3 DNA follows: TGCAGTGCTAGAGTCTTCTCACTAGCGGAGATCTACGAGCAGTACTTC.